This T cell receptor beta chain was sequenced during a study of metastatic and nonmetastatic thyroid tumors. Among the patients, none had received any treatment before thyroid surgery. Findings of the study overall: Malignant tumors reportedly showed significantly higher TCR beta diversity than benign nodules in both blood and tumor.

V dropped 7 bases and J dropped 0 bases, with 11 bases sitting between them. CDR1 is MNHNS, CDR2 SASEGT, per germline. CDR3 length equals 14 residues. This clone was seen more than once but under ten times. Its antigen is still unknown. In the source study's methods: It was from CDR3 differences across clinicopathological groups that a distant-metastasis classifier for papillary thyroid cancer was built. TCRdb re-clonotyped the PCR reads via MiXCR. The authors' filters were not applied to this entry. The sample yields about 11,000 clones, approximately 29% seen once. The clonotype was recovered from a female donor with papillary thyroid cancer or a benign thyroid nodule (not recorded which). Some clones in this sample may be carry-over from other donors' samples. The source material was tumor tissue. The chain couples TRBV6-1 to TRBJ2-3; no clear D gene. CDR3 DNA: TGTGCCAGCACACAAATAGCCAGCACAGATACGCAGTATTTT. The encoded protein is CASTQIASTDTQYF.